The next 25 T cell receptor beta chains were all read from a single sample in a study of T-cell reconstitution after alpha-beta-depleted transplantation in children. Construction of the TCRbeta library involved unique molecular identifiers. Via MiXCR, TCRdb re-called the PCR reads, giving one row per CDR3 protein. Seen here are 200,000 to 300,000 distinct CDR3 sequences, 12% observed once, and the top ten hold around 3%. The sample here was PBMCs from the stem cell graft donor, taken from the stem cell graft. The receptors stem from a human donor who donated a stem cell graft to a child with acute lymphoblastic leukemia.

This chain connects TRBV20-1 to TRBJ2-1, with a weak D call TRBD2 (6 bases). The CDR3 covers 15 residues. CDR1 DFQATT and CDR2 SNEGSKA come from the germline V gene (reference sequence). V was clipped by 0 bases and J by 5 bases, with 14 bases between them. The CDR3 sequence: CSARDGTSSHNEQFF. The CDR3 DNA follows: TGCAGTGCTAGAGATGGAACTAGCTCTCACAATGAGCAGTTCTTC.

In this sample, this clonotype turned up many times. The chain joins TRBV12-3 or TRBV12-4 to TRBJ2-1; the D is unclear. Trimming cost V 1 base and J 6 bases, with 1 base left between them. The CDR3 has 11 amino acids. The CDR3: CASSLGNEQFF. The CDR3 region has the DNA TGTGCCAGCAGTTTAGGCAATGAGCAGTTCTTC.

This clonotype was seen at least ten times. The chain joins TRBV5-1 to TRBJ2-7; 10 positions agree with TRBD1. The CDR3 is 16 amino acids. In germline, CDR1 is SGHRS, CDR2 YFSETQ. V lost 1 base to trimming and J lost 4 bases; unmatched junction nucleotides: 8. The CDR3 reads CASSLTFGTGVYEQYF. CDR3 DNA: TGCGCCAGCAGCTTGACCTTCGGGACAGGGGTGTACGAGCAGTACTTC.

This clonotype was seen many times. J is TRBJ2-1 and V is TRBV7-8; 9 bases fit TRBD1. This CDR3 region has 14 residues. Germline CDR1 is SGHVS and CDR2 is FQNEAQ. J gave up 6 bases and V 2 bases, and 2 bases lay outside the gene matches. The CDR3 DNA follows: TGTGCCAGCAGCTTAAAGGACAGGGGCAATGAGCAGTTCTTC. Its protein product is CASSLKDRGNEQFF.

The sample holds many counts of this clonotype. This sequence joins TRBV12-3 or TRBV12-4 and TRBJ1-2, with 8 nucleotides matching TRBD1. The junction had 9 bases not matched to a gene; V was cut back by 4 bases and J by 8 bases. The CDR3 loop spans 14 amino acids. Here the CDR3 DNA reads TGTGCCAGCAGTTCTTTCGACAGGGGAGGCGGCTACACCTTC. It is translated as CASSSFDRGGGYTF.

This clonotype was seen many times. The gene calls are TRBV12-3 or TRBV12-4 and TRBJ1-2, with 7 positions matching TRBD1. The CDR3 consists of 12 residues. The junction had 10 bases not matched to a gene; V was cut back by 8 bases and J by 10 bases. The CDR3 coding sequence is TGTGCCAGCCAGGGGGGTAATGGGGCCTACACCTTC. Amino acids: CASQGGNGAYTF.

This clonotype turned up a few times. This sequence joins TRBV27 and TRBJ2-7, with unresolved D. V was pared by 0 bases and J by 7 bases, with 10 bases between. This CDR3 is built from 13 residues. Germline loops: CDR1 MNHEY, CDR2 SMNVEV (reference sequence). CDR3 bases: TGTGCCAGCAGTTTATCGGCGGTTCGAGAGCAGTACTTC. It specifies CASSLSAVREQYF.

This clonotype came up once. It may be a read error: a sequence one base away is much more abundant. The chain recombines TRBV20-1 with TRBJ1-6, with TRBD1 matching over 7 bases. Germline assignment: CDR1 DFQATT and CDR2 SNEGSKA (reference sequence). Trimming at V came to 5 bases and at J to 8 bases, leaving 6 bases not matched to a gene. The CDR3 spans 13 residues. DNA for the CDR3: TGCAGTGCTCGACAGGGCGGCGATTCACCCCTCCACTTT. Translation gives CSARQGGDSPLHF.

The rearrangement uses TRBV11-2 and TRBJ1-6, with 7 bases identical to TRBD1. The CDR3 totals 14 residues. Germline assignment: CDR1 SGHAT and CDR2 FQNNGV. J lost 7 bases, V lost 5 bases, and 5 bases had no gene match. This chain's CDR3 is CASSLRGSNSPLHF. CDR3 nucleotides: TGTGCCAGCAGCCTCAGGGGGTCAAATTCACCCCTCCACTTT.

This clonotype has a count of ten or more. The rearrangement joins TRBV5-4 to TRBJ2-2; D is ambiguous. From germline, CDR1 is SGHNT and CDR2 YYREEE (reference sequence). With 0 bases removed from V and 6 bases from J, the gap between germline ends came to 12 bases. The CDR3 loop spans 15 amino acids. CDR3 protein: CASSLGVATAGELFF. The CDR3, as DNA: TGTGCCAGCAGCTTGGGGGTAGCTACCGCCGGGGAGCTGTTTTTT.

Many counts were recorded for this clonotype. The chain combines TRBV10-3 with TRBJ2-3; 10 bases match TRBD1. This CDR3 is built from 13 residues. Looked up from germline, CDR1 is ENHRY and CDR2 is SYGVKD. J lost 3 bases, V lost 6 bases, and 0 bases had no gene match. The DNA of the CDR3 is TGTGCCATCAGGGACAGGGGGACAGATACGCAGTATTTT. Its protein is CAIRDRGTDTQYF.

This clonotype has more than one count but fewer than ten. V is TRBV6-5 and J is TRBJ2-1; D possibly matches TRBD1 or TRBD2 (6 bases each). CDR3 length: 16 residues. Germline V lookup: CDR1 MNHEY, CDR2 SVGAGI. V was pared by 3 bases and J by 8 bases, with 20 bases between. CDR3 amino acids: CASSYWDSRSGDEQFF. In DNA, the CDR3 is TGTGCCAGCAGTTATTGGGACTCCCGTTCAGGGGATGAGCAGTTCTTC.

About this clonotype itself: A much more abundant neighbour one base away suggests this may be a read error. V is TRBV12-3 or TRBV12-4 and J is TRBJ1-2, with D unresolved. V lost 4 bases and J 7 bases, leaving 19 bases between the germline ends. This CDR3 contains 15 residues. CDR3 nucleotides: TGTGCCAGCAGTTCAACCCCGGACCCTCGGGGTGGCTACACCTTC. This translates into CASSSTPDPRGGYTF.

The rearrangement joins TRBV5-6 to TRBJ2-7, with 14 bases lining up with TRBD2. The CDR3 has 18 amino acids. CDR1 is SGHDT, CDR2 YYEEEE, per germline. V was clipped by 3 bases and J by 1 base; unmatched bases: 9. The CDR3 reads CASSSFGTSGGKSYEQYF. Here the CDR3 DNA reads TGTGCCAGCAGCTCCTTCGGGACTAGCGGGGGTAAATCCTACGAGCAGTACTTC.

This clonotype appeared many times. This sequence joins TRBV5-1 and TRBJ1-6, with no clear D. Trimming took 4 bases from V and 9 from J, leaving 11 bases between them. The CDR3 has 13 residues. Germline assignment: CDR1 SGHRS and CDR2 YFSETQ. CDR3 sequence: CASSLDQPSPLHF. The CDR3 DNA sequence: TGCGCCAGCAGCCTGGACCAACCTTCACCCCTCCACTTT.

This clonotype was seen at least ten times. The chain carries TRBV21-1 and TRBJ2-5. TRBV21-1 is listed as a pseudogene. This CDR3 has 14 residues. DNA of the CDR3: TGTGCCAGCAGCAAAGGATGGGTCCAGGAGACCCAGTACTTC. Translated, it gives CASSKGWVQETQYF.

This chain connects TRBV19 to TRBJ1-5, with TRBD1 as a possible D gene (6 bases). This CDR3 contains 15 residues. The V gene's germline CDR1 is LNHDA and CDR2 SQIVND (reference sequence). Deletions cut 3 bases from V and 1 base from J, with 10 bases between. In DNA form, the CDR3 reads TGTGCCAGTAGTATTTGGGACACGAGCAATCAGCCCCAGCATTTT. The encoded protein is CASSIWDTSNQPQHF.

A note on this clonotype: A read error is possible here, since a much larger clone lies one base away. The CDR3 DNA reads as TGCAGTGCTCGGACACGGGTTGGGGCCAACGTCCTGACTTTC. Protein product: CSARTRVGANVLTF. J is TRBJ2-6 and V is TRBV20-1; a possible D gene is TRBD1 (5 bases). V lost 5 bases and J 3 bases, leaving 11 bases between the germline ends. Germline CDR1 DFQATT, CDR2 SNEGSKA (reference sequence). The CDR3 is 14 residues long.

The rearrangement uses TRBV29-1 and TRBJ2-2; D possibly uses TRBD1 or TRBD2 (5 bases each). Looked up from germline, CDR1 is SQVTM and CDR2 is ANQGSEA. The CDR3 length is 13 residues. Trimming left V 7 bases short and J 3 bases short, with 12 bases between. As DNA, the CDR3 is TGCAGCGGGGGACCGGGCGACACCGGGGAGCTGTTTTTT. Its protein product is CSGGPGDTGELFF.

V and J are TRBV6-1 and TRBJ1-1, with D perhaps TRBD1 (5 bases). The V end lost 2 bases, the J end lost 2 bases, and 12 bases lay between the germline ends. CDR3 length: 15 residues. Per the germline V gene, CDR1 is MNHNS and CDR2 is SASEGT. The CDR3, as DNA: TGTGCCAGCAGTGAACATATAGGGACCAACACTGAAGCTTTCTTT. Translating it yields CASSEHIGTNTEAFF.

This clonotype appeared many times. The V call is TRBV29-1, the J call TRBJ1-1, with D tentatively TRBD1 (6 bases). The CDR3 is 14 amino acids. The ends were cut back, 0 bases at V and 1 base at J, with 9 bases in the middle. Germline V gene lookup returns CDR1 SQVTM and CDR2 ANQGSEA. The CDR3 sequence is CSVEELTGNTEAFF. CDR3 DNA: TGCAGCGTTGAAGAGTTGACAGGGAACACTGAAGCTTTCTTT.

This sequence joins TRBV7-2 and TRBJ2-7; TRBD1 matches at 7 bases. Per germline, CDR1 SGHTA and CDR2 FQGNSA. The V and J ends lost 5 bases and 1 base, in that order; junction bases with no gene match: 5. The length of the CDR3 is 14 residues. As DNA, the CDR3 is TGTGCCAGCAGCACTAGGGACAGTTCCTACGAGCAGTACTTC. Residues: CASSTRDSSYEQYF.

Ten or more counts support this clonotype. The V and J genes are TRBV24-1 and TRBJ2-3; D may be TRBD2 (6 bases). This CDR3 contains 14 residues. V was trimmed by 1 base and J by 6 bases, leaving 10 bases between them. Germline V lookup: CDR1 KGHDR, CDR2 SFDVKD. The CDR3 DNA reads TGTGCCACCAGTGATTTTAGCGGAGGGGATACGCAGTATTTT. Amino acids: CATSDFSGGDTQYF.

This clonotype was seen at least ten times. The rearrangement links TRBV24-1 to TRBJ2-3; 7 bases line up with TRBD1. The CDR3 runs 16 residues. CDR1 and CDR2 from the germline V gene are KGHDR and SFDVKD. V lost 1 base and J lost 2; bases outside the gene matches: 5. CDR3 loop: CATSDFPGTVTDTQYF. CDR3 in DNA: TGTGCCACCAGTGATTTCCCTGGGACAGTCACAGATACGCAGTATTTT.

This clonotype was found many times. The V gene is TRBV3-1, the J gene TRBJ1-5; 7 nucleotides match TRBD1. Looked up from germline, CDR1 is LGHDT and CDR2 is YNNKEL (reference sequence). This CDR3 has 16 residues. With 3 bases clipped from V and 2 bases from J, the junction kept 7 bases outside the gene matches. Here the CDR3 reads CASSHTGTVGNQPQHF. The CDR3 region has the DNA TGTGCCAGCAGCCATACCGGGACAGTGGGCAATCAGCCCCAGCATTTT. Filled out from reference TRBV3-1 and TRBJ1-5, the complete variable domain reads DTAVSQTPKYLVTQMGNDKSIKCEQNLGHDTMYWYKQDSKKFLKIMFSYNNKELIINETVPNRFSPKSPDKAHLNLHINSLELGDSAVYFCASSHTGTVGNQPQHFGDGTRLSIL.